This entry is about one T cell receptor beta chain. Its antigen remains unknown. The data are from a study of cytomegalovirus exposure and HLA in healthy donors. The CDR3 runs to 11 residues. CDR1 and CDR2 from the germline V gene are SQVTM and ANQGSEA. PCR used 60 Vbeta primers and 13 Jbeta primers. Clones were sequenced by immunoSEQ multiplex PCR, and TCRdb holds only the in-frame ones, with some missing. The table has 55,000 to 80,000 clones, roughly 87% seen once; the top ten hold around 10%. Study results and caveats: In an earlier analysis, about 87% or about 30%: the productive usage of most TCR beta V segments.

The origin of this receptor is a female donor in good health and CMV-seronegative. The sample consisted of PBMCs. The chain links TRBV29-1 to TRBJ2-7, with D perhaps matching TRBD2 (6 bases). Here the CDR3 reads CPPRGSGEQYF. CDR3 nucleotides: TGCCCCCCCCGGGGGTCCGGCGAGCAGTACTTC.